This T cell receptor (beta chain) was sequenced during a study of vaccination and CD4 T cells after COVID-19. On the study more broadly: Spike peptides, overlapping and drawn from SARS-CoV-2, HCoV-NL63, HCoV-OC43 and HCoV-229E, were used to stimulate cells.

With the Oncomine TCR Beta short-read assay, DNA from cultured CD4+ T cells was sequenced. TCRdb fed the PCR reads into MiXCR, producing one record per CDR3 protein. Of about 22,000 distinct CDR3 sequences in the sample, about 43% are singletons; the top ten hold less than 15%. Study-wide results and limits: The researchers studied relatively few convalescent patients and omitted early post-infection timepoints.

Time point in this sample: late sampling 161 to 241 days after vaccination in a few convalescent patients. This sample's treatment: roughly 11-day PBMC culture with coronavirus spike peptide pools or control peptides (ViraFEST assay). Antigen-specific T cell expansion with peptide pools preceded TCR sequencing in the ViraFEST approach. This clonotype was counted only a few times. What it binds is not known. The CDR3 covers 12 residues. The V and J ends lost 2 bases and 4 bases respectively, with 6 bases between them. The germline gives CDR1 MNHEY, CDR2 SMNVEV (reference sequence). The receptor was isolated from a human donor who had recovered from COVID-19. This sequence joins TRBV27 and TRBJ2-7; D gene unclear. Sequenced here: CD4+ T cells from blood, cultured in vitro, sampled about 7 months after SARS-CoV-2 vaccination. The DNA for the CDR3 is TGTGCCAGCAGTTTACACGGGTACGAGCAGTACTTC. Protein sequence: CASSLHGYEQYF.